This TCR beta chain was retrieved from a study of cytomegalovirus exposure and HLA in healthy donors. Overall study findings and caveats: Of the V segments, some could not be distinguished, including TRBV6-2 and TRBV6-3, and were excluded. The authors later found TCR association rates varying by HLA locus, with DRB1 most and HLA-C fewest.

Vbeta (60) and Jbeta (13) primers were used in the PCR. Generated by immunoSEQ multiplex PCR, the TCRdb table keeps only in-frame clones and is missing some. This table has 150,000 to 200,000 clones, about four fifths appearing once. As regards this clone: What it binds is unknown.

Trimming took 6 bases from V and 4 from J, leaving 13 bases between them. CDR3 length equals 13 residues. From germline, CDR1 is SQVTM and CDR2 ANQGSEA. V usage is TRBV29-1 and J usage is TRBJ2-1; TRBD2 might be the D (6 bases). The specimen was PBMCs. The receptor comes from a man aged 35 to 55 in good health and CMV-seropositive. This chain's CDR3 is CSVLRESYNEQFF. The CDR3 DNA reads as TGCAGCGTCCTCCGGGAGTCATACAATGAGCAGTTCTTC.